This TCR beta chain was sequenced during a study of regulatory T cells in long-lasting Graves disease. About the study: Persistent cases were those of Graves' disease that involved over 5 years of antithyroid drugs with positive TSH receptor antibodies.

V shed 3 bases and J 2 bases; nucleotides not matched to a gene: 6. CDR1 DFQATT and CDR2 SNEGSKA come from the germline V gene (reference sequence). This CDR3 comprises 14 residues. Noted time point: persistent/refractory GD, antithyroid drugs over 5 years with positive TRAb. The TCR library was made from RNA extracted from PBMCs. Only a few counts were recorded for this clonotype. In building TCR beta libraries, iRepertoire HTBI primers were used together with Arm-PCR of CDR3 regions. TCRdb re-called the multiplex PCR reads with MiXCR, one entry per CDR3 protein. The sample lists 700,000 or so distinct CDR3 sequences; about 30% were seen once.

The sequenced sample was peripheral blood mononuclear cells (PBMCs), obtained when the disease was refractory, from a patient treated with antithyroid drugs. J is TRBJ2-7 and V is TRBV20-1; 8 nucleotides match TRBD2. This sequence was found in a female donor with Graves disease. In nucleotides, the CDR3 is TGCAGTGCTAGCTCAGGACTAGCCCCCTACGAGCAGTACTTC. It yields the protein CSASSGLAPYEQYF.